This TCR beta chain was recovered during a study of memory CD8 T cells in hepatitis C reinfection. On the study more broadly: A couple of donors resolved primary infection, then developed chronic reinfection. Peak reinfection samples were taken 3 to 8 weeks after detection.

This CDR3 has 15 residues. Deletions cut 0 bases from V and 1 base from J, with 10 bases between. The germline V gene encodes CDR1 SGHDT and CDR2 YYEEEE. As for time point: peak reinfection, 3 to 8 weeks after reinfection detection. Sorted cells were sequenced directly ex vivo without any in vitro expansion. The Montreal HEPCO cohort supplied donors who inject drugs. TCRdb keeps only in-frame clones here, not all; method: immunoSEQ multiplex PCR. The profile covers some 40,000 clones, with around 87% appearing a single time and 1.2% taken by the ten largest. Sequencing input: naive CD8+ T cells sorted from blood. The J gene is TRBJ1-1, the V gene TRBV5-6; TRBD1 might be the D (5 bases). This TCR was recovered from a man younger than 35 with hepatitis C virus infection. CDR3 residues: CASSLAGGANTEAFF. In DNA form, the CDR3 reads TGTGCCAGCAGCTTGGCCGGAGGGGCGAACACTGAAGCTTTCTTT.